The source of this TCR beta chain is a study of OX40 agonist ivuxolimab in advanced cancers. Study results and caveats: Among the least clonally expanded were partial responders at 0.1-3.0 mg/kg. Circulating CD4+ and CD8+ T cells showed clonal expansion by week 6 at 0.1 to 3.0 mg/kg.

Trimming took off 3 bases at V and 4 bases at J, with 9 bases between the two ends. Germline values: CDR1 LNHNV, CDR2 YYDKDF (reference sequence). The CDR3 consists of 14 residues. This clone was detected a few times. Its cognate antigen is unknown. This table comes from immunoSEQ multiplex PCR, and its TCRdb copy is limited to in-frame clones, with some not included. The sample records tens of thousands of clones, around 84% being singletons. The chain uses TRBV15 and TRBJ1-4; tentative D call: TRBD1 (5 bases). The sequence came from an adult with an advanced solid tumor such as melanoma, head and neck, liver or kidney cancer. Sequences were derived from CD4+ or CD8+ T cells sorted from blood, sampled in a trial of the OX40 agonist ivuxolimab. The CDR3 coding sequence is TGTGCCACCAGCAGTGACCAGGGTAATGAAAAACTGTTTTTT. Protein: CATSSDQGNEKLFF.